The present T cell receptor (beta chain) was sequenced within a study of T cells after yellow fever vaccination (dated by TCRdb to between 2018 and 2021). About the full investigation: Libraries from fractions with low cell numbers were prepared with the SMART-Seq v4 Ultra Low Input RNA kit. Bulk TCR alpha and beta repertoires were sequenced longitudinally to track T-cell clones before and after primary and booster YFV17D yellow fever vaccination. Two healthy male donors, one aged 18 to 29 and one aged 30 to 40 years, made up the cohort. Blood was collected at multiple timepoints before and after primary and secondary immunization, and bulk PBMC replicates and cell subsets were isolated.

The treatment or condition label on this specimen signifies: live attenuated yellow fever vaccine strain. At each blood-draw timepoint, two biological replicates of bulk PBMCs were obtained. A standard Ficoll-Paque protocol was used to isolate PBMCs from peripheral blood. TriZol was used to extract RNA from bulk PBMCs, from CD4 and CD8 fractions, and from dextramer-positive and dextramer-negative fractions. About this clonotype itself: Its antigen remains undetermined. Base qualities are missing; no much larger clone stands one base away.

The paper as a whole reports these results and caveats: Most clones expanded after primary vaccination (almost 98% of CD4 and around 89% of CD8) were re-detected after the booster, suggesting that broad memory maintenance occurred. FACS-sorted repertoires could contain abundant contaminating clonotypes from the bulk population, so computational filtering was required. A small fraction of clonotypes appeared in both the CD4 and CD8 compartments, likely as a result of convergent recombination. Only a couple of donors were included in the study, so the extent to which the findings can be generalized is limited. Compared with the primary T-cell response, the secondary T-cell response was weaker but faster, peaking on day 5 rather than day 15.

TCRdb records Illumina NovaSeq 6000 as the sequencer. TCR cDNA was made using 5'RACE template switching, a step that added a universal primer site and unique molecular identifiers. cDNA synthesis was primed from both the TCR alpha and TCR beta constant segments. Two PCR steps were used to amplify libraries, with sample barcodes and sequencing adapters being added in the second step. Sequencing of libraries was performed on Illumina HiSeq 2500 (2x100 bp) or NovaSeq (2x150 bp). The authors processed their data as follows. Reads were demultiplexed and collapsed into UMI consensus sequences with MIGEC, and V(D)J alignment was performed with MiXCR. Vaccine-responding clonotypes were identified with edgeR using replicate PBMC samples, with FDR below 0.01 and a log2 fold change above 5 up to day 15 being required. CD4 or CD8 identity was assigned to each bulk clonotype according to whether the clonotype was present at higher abundance in the sequenced CD4 repertoire or the sequenced CD8 repertoire. Using fastp at Q25 and MiXCR, TCRdb reprocessed the public reads and kept productive beta chains. All rows with the same CDR3 protein become a single entry with the most common DNA and genes. What appears here as the V and J calls and clone size reflects TCRdb's work, not the paper's. This sample holds a few hundred thousand distinct CDR3 sequences; around 20% were observed only once. Of the sample, roughly 19% falls within the top ten clones.

The CDR3 contains 16 residues, cysteine and phenylalanine counted. The kept DNA is CDR3 alone, 48 bases in frame from the first base. CDR1 and CDR2, looked up from the germline V gene, are SGHRS and YFSETQ. Trimming leaves V shorter by 1 base and J shorter by 6 bases, with the junction holding 11 bases beyond the gene matches. Specimen: PBMCs, collected before the yellow fever booster vaccination. The receptor chain draws on TRBV5-1 and TRBJ2-3, with TRBD1 identical over 7 junction bases. This clonotype originated in a man aged 18 to 30 who received the YFV17D yellow fever vaccine. The DNA sequence is TGCGCCAGCAGCTTGTACCTGAACAGGGGTTCGGATACGCAGTATTTT. Translated, this gives CASSLYLNRGSDTQYF.